The T cell receptor (beta chain) under discussion was sequenced for a study of T cell responses to AZD1222 COVID-19 vaccine. General study results and limits: Spike-specific TCR breadth rose after two AZD1222 doses, and depth rose as well. The number of AZD1222 recipients seropositive at baseline was only five to seven. All repertoire sampling was performed exclusively after the peak T cell response. Dominant at 160-218 and 743-854, vaccine-associated CD4 TCRs also spanned spike.

Turning to this clone: Its specificity is not known.

Sequencing used immunoSEQ multiplex PCR; TCRdb keeps in-frame clones, though not all of them. The profile shows roughly 250,000 clones, 85% to 95% of them singletons. CDR1 MGHRA and CDR2 YSYEKL come from the germline V gene. V lost 2 bases and J lost 2; bases outside the gene matches: 7. This CDR3 has 16 residues. The source of this sequence is an adult in good health. The chain recombines TRBV4-1 with TRBJ2-7; 9 positions agree with TRBD1. The input for sequencing was peripheral blood, taken on day 0 of AZD1222 vaccination. CDR3: CASSQYTGTGPYEQYF. CDR3 sequence (DNA): TGCGCCAGCAGCCAATATACCGGGACAGGGCCCTACGAGCAGTACTTC.